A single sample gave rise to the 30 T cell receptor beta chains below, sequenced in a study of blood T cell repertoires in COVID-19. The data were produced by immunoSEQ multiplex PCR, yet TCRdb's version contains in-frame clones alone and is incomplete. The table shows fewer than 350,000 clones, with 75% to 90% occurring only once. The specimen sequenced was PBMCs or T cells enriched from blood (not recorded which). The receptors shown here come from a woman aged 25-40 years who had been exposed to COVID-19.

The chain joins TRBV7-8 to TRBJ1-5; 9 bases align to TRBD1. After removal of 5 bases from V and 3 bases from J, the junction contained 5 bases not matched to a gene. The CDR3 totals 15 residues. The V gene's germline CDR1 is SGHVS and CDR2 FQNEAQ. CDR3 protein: CASSLGQGYNQPQHF. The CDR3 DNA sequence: TGTGCCAGCAGCCTTGGACAGGGGTACAATCAGCCCCAGCATTTT.

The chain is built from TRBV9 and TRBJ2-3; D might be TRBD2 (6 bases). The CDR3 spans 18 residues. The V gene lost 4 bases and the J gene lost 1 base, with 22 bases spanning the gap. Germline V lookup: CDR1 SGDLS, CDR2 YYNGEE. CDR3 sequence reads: CASSPSHPDYRRTDTQYF. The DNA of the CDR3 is TGTGCCAGCAGCCCGAGCCACCCGGACTACCGTCGCACAGATACGCAGTATTTT.

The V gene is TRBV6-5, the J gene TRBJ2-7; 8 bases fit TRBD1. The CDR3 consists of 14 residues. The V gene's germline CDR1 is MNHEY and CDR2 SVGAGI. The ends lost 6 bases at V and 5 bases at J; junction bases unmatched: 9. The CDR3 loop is CASSPGTGYHEQYF. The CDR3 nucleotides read TGTGCCAGCAGCCCCGGGACAGGTTATCACGAGCAGTACTTC.

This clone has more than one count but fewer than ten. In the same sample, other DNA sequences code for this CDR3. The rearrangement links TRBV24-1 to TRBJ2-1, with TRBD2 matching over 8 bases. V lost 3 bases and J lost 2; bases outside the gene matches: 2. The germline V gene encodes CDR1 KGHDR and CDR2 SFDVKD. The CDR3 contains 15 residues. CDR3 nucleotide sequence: TGTGCCACCAGTGATCCGGGACTAGCCTACAATGAGCAGTTCTTC. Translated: CATSDPGLAYNEQFF.

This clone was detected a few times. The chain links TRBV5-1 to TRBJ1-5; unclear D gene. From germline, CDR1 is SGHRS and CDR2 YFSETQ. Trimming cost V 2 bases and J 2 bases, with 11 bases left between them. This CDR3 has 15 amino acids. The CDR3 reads CASSLSPTGNQPQHF. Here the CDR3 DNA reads TGCGCCAGCAGCTTAAGCCCCACCGGCAATCAGCCCCAGCATTTT.

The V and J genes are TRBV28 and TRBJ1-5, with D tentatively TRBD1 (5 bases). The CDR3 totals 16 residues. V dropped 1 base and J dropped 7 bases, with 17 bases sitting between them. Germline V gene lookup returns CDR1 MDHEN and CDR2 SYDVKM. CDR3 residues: CASSLFVSGSLQPQHF. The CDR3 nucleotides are TGTGCCAGCAGTTTATTCGTGTCAGGGTCGTTACAGCCCCAGCATTTT.

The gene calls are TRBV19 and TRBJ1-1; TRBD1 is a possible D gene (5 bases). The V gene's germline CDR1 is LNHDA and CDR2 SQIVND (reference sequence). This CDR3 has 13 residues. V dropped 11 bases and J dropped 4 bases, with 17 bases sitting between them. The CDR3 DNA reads TGTGCCGCCAATCGGGGGTCTTCCACTGAAGCTTTCTTT. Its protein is CAANRGSSTEAFF.

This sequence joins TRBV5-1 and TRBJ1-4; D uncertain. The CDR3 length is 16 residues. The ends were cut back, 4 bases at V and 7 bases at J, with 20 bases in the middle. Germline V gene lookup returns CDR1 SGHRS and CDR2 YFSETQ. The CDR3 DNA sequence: TGCGCCAGCAGCCCCCGGCGGGGAATTGGGAGTGAAAAACTGTTTTTT. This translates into CASSPRRGIGSEKLFF.

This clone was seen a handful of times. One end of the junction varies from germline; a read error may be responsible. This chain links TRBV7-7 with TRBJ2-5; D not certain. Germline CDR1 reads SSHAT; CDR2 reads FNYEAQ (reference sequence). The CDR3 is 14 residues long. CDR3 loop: CASSLTRLQETQYF. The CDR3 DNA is TGTGCTAGCAGCTTAACGCGGCTCCAAGAGACCCAGTACTTC. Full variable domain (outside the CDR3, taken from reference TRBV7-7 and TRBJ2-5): GAGVSQSPRYKVTKRGQDVTLRCDPISSHATLYWYQQALGQGPEFLTYFNYEAQPDKSGLPSDRFSAERPEGSISTLTIQRTEQRDSAMYRCASSLTRLQETQYFGPGTRLLVL.

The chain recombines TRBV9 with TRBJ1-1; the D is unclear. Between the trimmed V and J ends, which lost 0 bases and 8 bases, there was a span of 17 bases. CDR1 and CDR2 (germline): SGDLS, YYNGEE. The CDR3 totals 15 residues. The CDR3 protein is CASSVAPEFGVEAFF. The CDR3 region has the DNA TGTGCCAGCAGCGTAGCTCCCGAGTTCGGGGTCGAAGCTTTCTTT.

The CDR3 protein is CASSPNPLSNQPQHF. DNA of the CDR3: TGTGCCAGTAGTCCAAACCCACTTAGCAATCAGCCCCAGCATTTT. The chain carries TRBV19 and TRBJ1-5; D is uncertain. V dropped 5 bases and J dropped 0 bases, with 11 bases sitting between them. The CDR3 is 15 residues long. The germline V gene has CDR1 LNHDA and CDR2 SQIVND (reference sequence).

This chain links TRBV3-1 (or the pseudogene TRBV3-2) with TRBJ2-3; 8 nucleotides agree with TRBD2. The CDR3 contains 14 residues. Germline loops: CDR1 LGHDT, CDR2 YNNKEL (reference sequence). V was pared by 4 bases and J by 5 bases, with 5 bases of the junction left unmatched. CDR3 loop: CASSLGGAGDTQYF. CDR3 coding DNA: TGTGCCAGCAGCCTCGGGGGGGCCGGAGATACGCAGTATTTT.

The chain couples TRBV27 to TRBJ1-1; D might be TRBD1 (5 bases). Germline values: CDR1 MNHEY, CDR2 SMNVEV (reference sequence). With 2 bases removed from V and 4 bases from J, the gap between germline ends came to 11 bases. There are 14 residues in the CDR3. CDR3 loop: CASSLLSGPTEAFF. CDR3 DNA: TGTGCCAGCAGTTTACTGTCAGGGCCCACTGAAGCTTTCTTT.

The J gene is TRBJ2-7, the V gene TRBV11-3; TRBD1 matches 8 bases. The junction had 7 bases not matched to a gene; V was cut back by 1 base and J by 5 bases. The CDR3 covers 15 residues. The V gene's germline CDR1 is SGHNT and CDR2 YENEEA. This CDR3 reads CASSLVQGAKNEQYF. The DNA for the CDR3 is TGTGCCAGCAGCTTAGTCCAGGGGGCGAAAAACGAGCAGTACTTC. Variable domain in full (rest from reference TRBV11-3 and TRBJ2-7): EAGVVQSPRYKIIEKKQPVAFWCNPISGHNTLYWYLQNLGQGPELLIRYENEEAVDDSQLPKDRFSAERLKGVDSTLKIQPAELGDSAVYLCASSLVQGAKNEQYFGPGTRLTVT.

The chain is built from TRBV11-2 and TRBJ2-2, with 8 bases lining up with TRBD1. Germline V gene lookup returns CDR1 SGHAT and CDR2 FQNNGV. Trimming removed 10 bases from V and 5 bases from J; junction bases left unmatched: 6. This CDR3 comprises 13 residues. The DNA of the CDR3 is TGTGCCACACGGACAGGGCCGACCGGGGAGCTGTTTTTT. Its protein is CATRTGPTGELFF.

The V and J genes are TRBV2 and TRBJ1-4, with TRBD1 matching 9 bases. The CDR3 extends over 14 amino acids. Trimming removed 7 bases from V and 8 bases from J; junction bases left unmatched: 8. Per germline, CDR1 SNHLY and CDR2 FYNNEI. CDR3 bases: TGTGCCAGCATCCCGGACAGGGGAGGCGAAAAACTGTTTTTT. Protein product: CASIPDRGGEKLFF.

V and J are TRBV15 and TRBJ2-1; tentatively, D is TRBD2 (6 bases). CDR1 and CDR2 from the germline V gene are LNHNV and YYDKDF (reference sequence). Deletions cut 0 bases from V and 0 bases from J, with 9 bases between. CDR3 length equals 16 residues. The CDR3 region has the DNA TGTGCCACCAGCAGAGACGGGGGTACCTCCTACAATGAGCAGTTCTTC. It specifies CATSRDGGTSYNEQFF. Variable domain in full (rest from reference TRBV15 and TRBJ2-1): DAMVIQNPRYQVTQFGKPVTLSCSQTLNHNVMYWYQQKSSQAPKLLFHYYDKDFNNEADTPDNFQSRRPNTSFCFLDIRSPGLGDTAMYLCATSRDGGTSYNEQFFGPGTRLTVL.

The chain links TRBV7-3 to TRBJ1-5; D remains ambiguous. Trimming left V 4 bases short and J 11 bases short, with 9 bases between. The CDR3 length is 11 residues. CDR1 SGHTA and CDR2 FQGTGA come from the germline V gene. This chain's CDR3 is CASSSTQTQHF. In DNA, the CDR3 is TGTGCCAGCAGCTCCACCCAGACCCAGCATTTT.

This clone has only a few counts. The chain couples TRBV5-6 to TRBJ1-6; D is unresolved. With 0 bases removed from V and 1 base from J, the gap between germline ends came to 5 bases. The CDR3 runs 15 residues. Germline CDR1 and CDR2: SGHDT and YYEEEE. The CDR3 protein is CASSLDSSYNSPLHF. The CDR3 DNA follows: TGTGCCAGCAGCTTGGACAGTTCCTATAATTCACCCCTCCACTTT.

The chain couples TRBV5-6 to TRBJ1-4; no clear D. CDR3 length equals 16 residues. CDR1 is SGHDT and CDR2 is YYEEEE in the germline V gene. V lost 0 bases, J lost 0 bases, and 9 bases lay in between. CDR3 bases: TGTGCCAGCAGCTTGGACCATAGTGCAACTAATGAAAAACTGTTTTTT. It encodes CASSLDHSATNEKLFF.

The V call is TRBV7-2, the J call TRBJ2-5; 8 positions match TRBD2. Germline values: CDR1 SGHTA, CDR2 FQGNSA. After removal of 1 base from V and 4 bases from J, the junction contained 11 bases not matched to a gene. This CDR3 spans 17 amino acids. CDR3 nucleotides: TGTGCCAGCAGCTTAGATGACCGGGGGACTAGTGGAGAGACCCAGTACTTC. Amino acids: CASSLDDRGTSGETQYF.

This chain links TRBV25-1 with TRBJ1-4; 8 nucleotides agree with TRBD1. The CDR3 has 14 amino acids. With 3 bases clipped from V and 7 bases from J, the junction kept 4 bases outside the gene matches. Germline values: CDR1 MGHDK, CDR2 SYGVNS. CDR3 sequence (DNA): TGTGCCAGCAGTGAGACAGGGGCACGTGAAAAACTGTTTTTT. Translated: CASSETGAREKLFF.

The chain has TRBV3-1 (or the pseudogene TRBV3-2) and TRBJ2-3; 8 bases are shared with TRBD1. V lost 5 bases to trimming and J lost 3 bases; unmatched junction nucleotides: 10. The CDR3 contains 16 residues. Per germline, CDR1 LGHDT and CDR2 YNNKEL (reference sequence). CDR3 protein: CASSDGQGSLTDTQYF. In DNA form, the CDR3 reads TGTGCCAGCAGCGACGGACAGGGTTCCCTGACAGATACGCAGTATTTT.

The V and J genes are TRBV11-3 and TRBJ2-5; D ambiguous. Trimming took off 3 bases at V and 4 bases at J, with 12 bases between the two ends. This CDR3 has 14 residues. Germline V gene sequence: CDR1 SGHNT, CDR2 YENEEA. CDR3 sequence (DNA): TGTGCCAGCAGCTTGGGCAGCAGGCCAGAGACCCAGTACTTC. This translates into CASSLGSRPETQYF.

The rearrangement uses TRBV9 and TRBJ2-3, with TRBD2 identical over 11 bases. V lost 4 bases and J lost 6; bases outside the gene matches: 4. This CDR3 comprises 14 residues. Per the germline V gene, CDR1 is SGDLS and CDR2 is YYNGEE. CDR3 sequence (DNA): TGTGCCAGCAGCAAACTAGCGGGAGTTGATACGCAGTATTTT. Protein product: CASSKLAGVDTQYF.

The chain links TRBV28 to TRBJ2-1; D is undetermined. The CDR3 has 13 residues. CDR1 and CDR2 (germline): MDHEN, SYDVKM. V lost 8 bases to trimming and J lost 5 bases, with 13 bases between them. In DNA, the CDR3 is TGTGCCAGCCGGGTTGTGGTTAACAATGAGCAGTTCTTC. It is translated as CASRVVVNNEQFF.

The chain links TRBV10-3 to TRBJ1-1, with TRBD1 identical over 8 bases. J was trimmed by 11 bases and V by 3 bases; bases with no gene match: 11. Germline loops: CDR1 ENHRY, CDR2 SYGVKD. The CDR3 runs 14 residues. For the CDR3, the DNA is TGTGCCATCAGTGAAGGGACAGGCTCACCGAGGGCTTTCTTT. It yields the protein CAISEGTGSPRAFF.

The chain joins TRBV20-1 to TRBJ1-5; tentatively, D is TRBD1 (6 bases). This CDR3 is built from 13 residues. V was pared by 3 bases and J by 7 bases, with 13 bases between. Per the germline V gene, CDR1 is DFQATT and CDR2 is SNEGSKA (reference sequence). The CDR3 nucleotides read TGCAGTGCTAGTATCAGGGGCAGCCAGCCCCAGCATTTT. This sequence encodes CSASIRGSQPQHF.

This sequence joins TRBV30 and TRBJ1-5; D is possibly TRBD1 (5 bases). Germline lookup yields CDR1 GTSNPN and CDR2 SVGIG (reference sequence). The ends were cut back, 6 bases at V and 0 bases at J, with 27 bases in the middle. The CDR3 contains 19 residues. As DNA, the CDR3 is TGTGCCTGCGACAGTTCGCGCAGTTTTGGCCTATATAGCAATCAGCCCCAGCATTTT. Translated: CACDSSRSFGLYSNQPQHF.

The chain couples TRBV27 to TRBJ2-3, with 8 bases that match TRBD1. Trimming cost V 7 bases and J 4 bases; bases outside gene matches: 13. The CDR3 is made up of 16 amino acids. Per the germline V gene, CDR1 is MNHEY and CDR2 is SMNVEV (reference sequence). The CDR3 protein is CASTSSTGVIPDTQYF. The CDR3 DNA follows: TGTGCCAGCACCTCATCGACAGGGGTAATTCCAGATACGCAGTATTTT.